This entry concerns a single T cell receptor (beta chain). This sample is part of a study of cytomegalovirus exposure and HLA in healthy donors. The PCR ran on 60 Vbeta and 13 Jbeta primers. The repertoire was sequenced with immunoSEQ multiplex PCR; TCRdb's copy has only in-frame clones and lacks some. The table includes approximately 70,000 clones, around three quarters detected once. CDR1 SEHNR and CDR2 FQNEAQ come from the germline V gene (reference sequence). This CDR3 comprises 13 residues. V was shortened by 1 base and J by 1 base, with 5 bases between the two germline ends. The chain is built from TRBV7-9 and TRBJ2-7, with D unclear. Sequencing used PBMCs. The TCR was taken from a man between 60 and 75 years old in good health and CMV-seropositive. The CDR3 loop is CASSLDISYEQYF. The CDR3 DNA follows: TGTGCCAGCAGCTTAGACATATCCTACGAGCAGTACTTC.